These T cell receptor beta chains were read from a single sample in a study of control samples from healthy donors and cancer patients. The protocol was immunoSEQ multiplex PCR, while the TCRdb copy is restricted to in-frame clones and leaves out a portion. The sample lists approximately 210,000 clones; about nine tenths were seen once. The material sequenced was blood. The receptor set was obtained from a man aged 30 to 45 in good health. Both conserved end residues are part of each CDR3. A D gene is named only where the DNA matches it firmly. Part of the rows lack a size; the others show once, few, many or a class for expanded clones.

CDR3 protein	CDR3 DNA	V gene	J gene	D gene	clone size
CASSAGGSGNTIYF	TGTGCCAGTAGTGCAGGGGGCTCTGGAAACACCATATATTTT	TRBV19	TRBJ1-3	TRBD1	.
CASSPPGQGGRRDTQYF	TGTGCCAGCTCACCACCGGGACAGGGGGGTCGGAGAGATACGCAGTATTTT	TRBV18	TRBJ2-3	TRBD1	.
CASSQIGAIRGEEKLFF	TGCGCCAGCAGCCAGATCGGCGCGATCCGGGGAGAAGAAAAACTGTTTTTT	TRBV4-1	TRBJ1-4	.	.
CATSMGALEGYTF	TGTGCCACCAGTATGGGGGCTCTTGAGGGCTACACCTTC	TRBV24-1	TRBJ1-2	.	.
CASSQGGANYGYTF	TGTGCCAGCAGCCAGGGCGGTGCTAACTATGGCTACACCTTC	TRBV6-5	TRBJ1-2	.	.
CASSPRTFTDTQYF	TGTGCCAGCAGCCCAAGAACCTTCACAGATACGCAGTATTTT	TRBV4-2	TRBJ2-3	.	.
CASSETRDHGRPQHF	TGTGCCAGCAGTGAAACCCGGGACCACGGACGGCCCCAGCATTTT	TRBV6-1	TRBJ1-5	.	.
CASSDLPGQDYGYTF	TGTGCCAGCAGCGATCTGCCTGGACAGGACTATGGCTACACCTTC	TRBV3-1/TRBV3-2	TRBJ1-2	TRBD1	.
CASSLWGENTGELFF	TGCGCCAGCAGCTTGTGGGGGGAAAACACCGGGGAGCTGTTTTTT	TRBV5-1	TRBJ2-2	.	.
CASSIGWTGELFF	TGTGCCAGTAGTATAGGATGGACCGGGGAGCTGTTTTTT	TRBV19	TRBJ2-2	.	.
CASSQGTVYEQYF	TGTGCCAGCAGCCAGGGGACAGTCTACGAGCAGTACTTC	TRBV3-1/TRBV3-2	TRBJ2-7	TRBD1	.
CSATGTAVSGYTF	TGCAGCGCCACCGGGACAGCTGTATCTGGCTACACCTTC	TRBV29-1	TRBJ1-2	TRBD1	once
CASSQAGAGNTIYF	TGTGCCAGCAGCCAAGCAGGGGCAGGAAACACCATATATTTT	TRBV3-1/TRBV3-2	TRBJ1-3	.	.
CASSEGYSSYEQYF	TGCGCCAGCAGTGAGGGTTACTCCTCCTACGAGCAGTACTTC	TRBV10-2	TRBJ2-7	.	few
CASSLRGPIYEQYF	TGTGCCAGTAGTCTAAGGGGGCCCATCTACGAGCAGTACTTC	TRBV19	TRBJ2-7	TRBD1	.
CASSRRQGLNTEAFF	TGTGCCAGCAGTAGGAGACAGGGGCTGAACACTGAAGCTTTCTTT	TRBV27	TRBJ1-1	TRBD1	few
CASGLAGVTDTQYF	TGTGCCAGCGGTTTAGCGGGGGTCACAGATACGCAGTATTTT	TRBV6-5	TRBJ2-3	TRBD2	few
CASGEPGQGYGYTF	TGTGCCAGCGGGGAACCGGGACAGGGGTATGGCTACACCTTC	TRBV6-5	TRBJ1-2	TRBD1	.
CASSFSGSTDTQYF	TGTGCCAGCTCGTTCAGCGGTAGCACAGATACGCAGTATTTT	TRBV18	TRBJ2-3	.	few
CASSGSVLGSYGYTF	TGTGCCAGCAGCGGATCCGTTTTGGGGTCCTATGGCTACACCTTC	TRBV7-9	TRBJ1-2	.	.
CASSRPVGNTEAFF	TGTGCCAGCAGTCGACCTGTAGGGAACACTGAAGCTTTCTTT	TRBV28	TRBJ1-1	.	.
CASSVVMAGRTGELFF	TGTGCCAGCAGCGTAGTTATGGCGGGGCGGACCGGGGAGCTGTTTTTT	TRBV9	TRBJ2-2	.	.
CASSYETAASGNTIYF	TGTGCCAGCAGTTATGAAACGGCGGCCTCTGGAAACACCATATATTTT	TRBV6-6	TRBJ1-3	.	.
CASSPRRTGIYEQYF	TGTGCCAGCAGCCCTAGGCGGACAGGGATCTACGAGCAGTACTTC	TRBV4-2	TRBJ2-7	TRBD1	.
CASSLNRANYGYTF	TGTGCCAGCAGTTTGAACAGGGCTAACTATGGCTACACCTTC	TRBV27	TRBJ1-2	.	.
CASITGQGRNSPLHF	TGTGCCAGCATTACCGGACAGGGGCGGAATTCACCCCTCCACTTT	TRBV6-6	TRBJ1-6	TRBD1	few
CASSSAYEQYF	TGTGCCAGCAGTAGTGCCTACGAGCAGTACTTC	TRBV12-3/TRBV12-4	TRBJ2-7	.	.
CASSLARSEIYSNQPQHF	TGTGCCAGCAGCTTAGCGCGGTCAGAGATTTATAGCAATCAGCCCCAGCATTTT	TRBV7-8	TRBJ1-5	.	.
CASSQATRPDTQYF	TGCGCCAGCAGCCAAGCGACGAGACCGGATACGCAGTATTTT	TRBV4-1	TRBJ2-3	.	.
CASSYTGTRPEAFF	TGTGCCAGCAGTTATACCGGGACCCGACCTGAAGCTTTCTTT	TRBV6-5	TRBJ1-1	.	.
CASSPRTGSNAETQYF	TGTGCCAGCAGCCCTAGGACAGGGTCAAACGCGGAGACCCAGTACTTC	TRBV3-1/TRBV3-2	TRBJ2-5	TRBD1	.
CASSSRQDSALNEQFF	TGTGCCAGCAGCTCCAGGCAGGACAGTGCCCTCAATGAGCAGTTCTTC	TRBV7-9	TRBJ2-1	.	.
CASSYGQGWNEQFF	TGTGCCAGCAGTTACGGACAGGGTTGGAATGAGCAGTTCTTC	TRBV6-2/TRBV6-3	TRBJ2-1	TRBD1	once
CAISSARDRLKTGANTEAFF	TGTGCCATCAGTAGTGCCCGGGACAGGCTTAAAACGGGGGCCAACACTGAAGCTTTCTTT	TRBV10-3	TRBJ1-1	TRBD1	few
CAWSDLLGNQPQHF	TGTGCCTGGAGCGACCTCCTCGGAAATCAGCCCCAGCATTTT	TRBV30	TRBJ1-5	.	few
CASSPSSHEYEQYF	TGTGCCAGCAGCCCGAGCAGTCACGAGTACGAGCAGTACTTC	TRBV7-9	TRBJ2-7	.	.
CASSLTSGTDTQYF	TGTGCCAGCAGTCTGACTAGCGGCACAGATACGCAGTATTTT	TRBV6-5	TRBJ2-3	TRBD2	.
CASRIRASEPNYGYTF	TGCGCCAGCAGAATCAGGGCCTCGGAACCCAACTATGGCTACACCTTC	TRBV5-1	TRBJ1-2	.	.
CASSLVRLQPHQPQHF	TGTGCCAGCAGCTTGGTGCGGTTACAGCCCCATCAGCCCCAGCATTTT	TRBV5-8	TRBJ1-5	.	.
CASSQDPSGNTIYF	TGCGCCAGCAGCCAAGATCCCAGTGGAAACACCATATATTTT	TRBV4-1	TRBJ1-3	.	.
CACLNPGLAEQYF	TGTGCCTGCCTTAATCCCGGGTTGGCCGAGCAGTACTTC	TRBV30	TRBJ2-7	.	.
CASSPTGTGVLVEYF	TGTGCCAGCAGCCCAACCGGGACAGGGGTTTTGGTTGAGTACTTC	TRBV5-6	TRBJ2-7	TRBD1	once
CASSPRSGSNQPQHF	TGTGCCAGCAGCCCACGATCGGGCAGCAATCAGCCCCAGCATTTT	TRBV7-2	TRBJ1-5	.	.
CASSVQTYEQYF	TGTGCCAGCAGTGTACAGACCTACGAGCAGTACTTC	TRBV25-1	TRBJ2-7	.	.
CASSRLAGGLNEQFF	TGTGCCAGCAGCCGACTAGCGGGGGGGCTCAATGAGCAGTTCTTC	TRBV3-1/TRBV3-2	TRBJ2-1	TRBD2	.
CASRQGARTEAFF	TGTGCTAGTCGACAGGGGGCGCGAACTGAAGCTTTCTTT	TRBV12-5	TRBJ1-1	TRBD1	.
CATSAAVQIKTGELFF	TGTGCCACCAGTGCGGCCGTACAGATAAAAACCGGGGAGCTGTTTTTT	TRBV24-1	TRBJ2-2	.	.
CASSSRGPLHF	TGTGCCAGCAGTTCCCGAGGGCCCCTCCACTTT	TRBV12-3/TRBV12-4	TRBJ1-6	.	.
CASSQLAGTGGVSGNTIYF	TGCGCCAGCAGTCAACTGGCGGGGACAGGGGGAGTCTCTGGAAACACCATATATTTT	TRBV23-1	TRBJ1-3	TRBD1	.
CSVAATVIDTQYF	TGCAGCGTTGCCGCGACTGTAATAGATACGCAGTATTTT	TRBV29-1	TRBJ2-3	.	.